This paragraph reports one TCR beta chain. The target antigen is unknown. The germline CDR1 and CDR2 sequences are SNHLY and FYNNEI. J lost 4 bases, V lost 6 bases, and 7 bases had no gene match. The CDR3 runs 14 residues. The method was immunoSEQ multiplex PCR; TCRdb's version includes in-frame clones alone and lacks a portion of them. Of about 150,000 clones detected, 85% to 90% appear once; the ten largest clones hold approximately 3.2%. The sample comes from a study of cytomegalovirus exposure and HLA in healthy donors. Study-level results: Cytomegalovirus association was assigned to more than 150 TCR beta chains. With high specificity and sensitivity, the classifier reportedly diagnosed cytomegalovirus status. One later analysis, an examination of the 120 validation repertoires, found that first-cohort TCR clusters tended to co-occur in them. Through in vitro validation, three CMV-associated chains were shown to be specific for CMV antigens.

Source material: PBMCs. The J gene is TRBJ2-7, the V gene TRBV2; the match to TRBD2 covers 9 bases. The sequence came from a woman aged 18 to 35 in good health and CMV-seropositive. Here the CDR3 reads CASRRLAEIYEQYF. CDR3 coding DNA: TGTGCCAGCAGACGACTAGCGGAGATTTACGAGCAGTACTTC.